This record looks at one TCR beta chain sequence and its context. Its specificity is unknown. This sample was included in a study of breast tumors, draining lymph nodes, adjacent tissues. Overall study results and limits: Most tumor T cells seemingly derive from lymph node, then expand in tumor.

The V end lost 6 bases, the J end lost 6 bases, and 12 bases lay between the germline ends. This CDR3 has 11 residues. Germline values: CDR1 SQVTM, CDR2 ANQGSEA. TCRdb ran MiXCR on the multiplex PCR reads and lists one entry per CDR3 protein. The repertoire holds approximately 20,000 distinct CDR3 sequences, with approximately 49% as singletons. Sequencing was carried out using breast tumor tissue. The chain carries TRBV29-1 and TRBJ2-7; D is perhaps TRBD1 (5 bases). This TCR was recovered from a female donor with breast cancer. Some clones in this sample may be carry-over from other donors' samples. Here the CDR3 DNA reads TGCAGCGTCGGACATAATCGCGAGCAGTACTTC. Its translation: CSVGHNREQYF.